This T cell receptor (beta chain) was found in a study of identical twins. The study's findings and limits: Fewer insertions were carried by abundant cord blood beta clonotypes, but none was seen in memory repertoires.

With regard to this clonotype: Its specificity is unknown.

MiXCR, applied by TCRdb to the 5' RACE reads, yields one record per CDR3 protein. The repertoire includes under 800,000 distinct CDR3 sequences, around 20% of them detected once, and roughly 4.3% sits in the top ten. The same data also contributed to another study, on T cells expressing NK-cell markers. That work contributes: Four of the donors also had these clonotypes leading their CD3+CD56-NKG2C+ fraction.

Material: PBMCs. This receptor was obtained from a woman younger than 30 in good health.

The CDR3 bases are TGCAGTGCTAGAGGCGGTAGCGGGGCTACTAGCACAGATACGCAGTATTTT. Encoded protein: CSARGGSGATSTDTQYF. The gene calls are TRBV20-1 and TRBJ2-3, with 8 positions matching TRBD2. With V trimmed by 1 base and J by 0 bases, 9 bases remained unmatched. CDR1 DFQATT and CDR2 SNEGSKA come from the germline V gene (reference sequence). The CDR3 runs to 17 residues.